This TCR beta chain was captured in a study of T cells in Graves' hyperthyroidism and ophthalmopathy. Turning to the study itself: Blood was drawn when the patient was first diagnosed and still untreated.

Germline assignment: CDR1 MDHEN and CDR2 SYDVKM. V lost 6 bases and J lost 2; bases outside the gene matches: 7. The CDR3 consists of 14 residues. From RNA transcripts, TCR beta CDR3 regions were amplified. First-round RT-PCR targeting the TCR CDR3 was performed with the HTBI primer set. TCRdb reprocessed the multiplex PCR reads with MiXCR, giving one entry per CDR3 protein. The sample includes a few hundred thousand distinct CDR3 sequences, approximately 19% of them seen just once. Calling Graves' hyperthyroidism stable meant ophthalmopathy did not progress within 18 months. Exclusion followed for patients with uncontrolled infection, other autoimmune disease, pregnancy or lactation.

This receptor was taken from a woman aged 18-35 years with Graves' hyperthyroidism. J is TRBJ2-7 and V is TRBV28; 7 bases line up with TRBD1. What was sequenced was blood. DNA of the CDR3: TGTGCCAGCAGCACCCGGGACAGCGCCTACGAGCAGTACTTC. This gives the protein CASSTRDSAYEQYF.